What follows are 12 T cell receptor beta chains derived from one specimen sequenced in a study of Ad26.COV2.S vaccination and SARS-CoV-2 variants. Generated by immunoSEQ multiplex PCR, the TCRdb table keeps only in-frame clones and is missing some. The sample holds approximately 250,000 clones, around 85% seen once. The sample's treatment: roughly 20 received Ad26.COV2.S at low or high dose, single or two shots; five or six received placebo; per-sample allocation not given. Sampling was done on day 63 after the first vaccine or placebo injection. The sequencing used peripheral blood, collected in a trial of Ad26.COV2.S vaccine versus placebo. The receptors originated from a person between 18 and 60 years old who received the Ad26.COV2.S COVID-19 vaccine or a placebo.

The sample holds one count of this clone. The chain combines TRBV18 with TRBJ1-2; D perhaps matches TRBD1 (6 bases). Per the germline V gene, CDR1 is KGHSH and CDR2 is LQKENI. CDR3 length: 14 amino acids. V lost 6 bases and J lost 2, with 13 bases in between. CDR3 nucleotide sequence: TGTGCCAGCTCCCCCCGGACAGAAAACTATGGCTACACCTTC. It translates to CASSPRTENYGYTF. Based on the CDR3 plus reference TRBV18 and TRBJ1-2, the full variable domain is NAGVMQNPRHLVRRRGQEARLRCSPMKGHSHVYWYRQLPEEGLKFMVYLQKENIIDESGMPKERFSAEFPKEGPSILRIQQVVRGDSAAYFCASSPRTENYGYTFGSGTRLTVV.

The V and J genes are TRBV6-5 and TRBJ2-2; 7 bases align to TRBD2. The CDR3 is made up of 15 amino acids. Germline V CDR1 and CDR2: MNHEY, SVGAGI. V gave up 9 bases and J gave up 5 bases; unmatched junction bases: 12. The CDR3 protein is CASRGGSLTTGELFF. In DNA, the CDR3 is TGTGCCAGTAGAGGCGGGAGTCTGACGACCGGGGAGCTGTTTTTT.

The V call is TRBV10-1, the J call TRBJ2-2; D may be TRBD2 (5 bases). Trimming removed 6 bases from V and 1 base from J, with 15 bases in between. This CDR3 contains 16 residues. In germline, CDR1 is WNHNN, CDR2 SYGVQD (reference sequence). The CDR3 here is CASRQLFGVNTGELFF. The CDR3 region has the DNA TGCGCCAGCAGACAGTTGTTCGGGGTGAACACCGGGGAGCTGTTTTTT.

This chain connects TRBV2 to TRBJ2-5; D remains ambiguous. CDR3 size: 17 residues. CDR1 SNHLY and CDR2 FYNNEI come from the germline V gene. V shed 6 bases and J shed 5 bases, with 25 bases lying between them. DNA of the CDR3: TGTGCCAGCAGCGGCGCTATTCATGTGCCGATAAAGGAGACCCAGTACTTC. As protein: CASSGAIHVPIKETQYF.

V and J are TRBV7-8 and TRBJ2-1; 8 bases line up with TRBD2. The CDR3 contains 18 residues. CDR1 is SGHVS, CDR2 FQNEAQ, per germline. The J segment lost 7 bases and the V segment lost 2 bases, leaving 16 bases of the junction unmatched. This chain's CDR3 is CASSLPLRLAGSRNEQFF. The CDR3 coding sequence is TGTGCCAGCAGCTTACCCCTCCGTTTAGCGGGGTCTCGAAATGAGCAGTTCTTC.

V gene TRBV10-3 combines with J gene TRBJ2-3, with 9 nucleotides matching TRBD2. Trimming cost V 2 bases and J 3 bases; bases outside gene matches: 12. The CDR3 is 18 residues long. Looked up from germline, CDR1 is ENHRY and CDR2 is SYGVKD. Here the CDR3 DNA reads TGTGCCATCAGTGAGAGGGCGGGCAGCGGGGGGACGACAGATACGCAGTATTTT. Amino acids: CAISERAGSGGTTDTQYF.

This chain links TRBV25-1 with TRBJ2-7; D gene ambiguous. V was shortened by 2 bases and J by 6 bases, with 17 bases between the two germline ends. The CDR3 totals 15 residues. Germline assignment: CDR1 MGHDK and CDR2 SYGVNS. CDR3 in amino acids: CASSEPRLGSSEQYV. CDR3 nucleotide sequence: TGTGCCAGCAGTGAACCCCGATTAGGGTCAAGCGAGCAGTACGTC.

The rearrangement uses TRBV4-2 and TRBJ1-4, with 8 positions matching TRBD1. Germline assignment: CDR1 LGHNA and CDR2 YNFKEQ. CDR3 size: 16 residues. V shed 3 bases and J 3 bases; nucleotides not matched to a gene: 6. In nucleotides, the CDR3 is TGTGCCAGCAGCCAGCGACAGGGGTTTGCTAATGAAAAACTGTTTTTT. Translated: CASSQRQGFANEKLFF.

The chain joins TRBV6-6 to TRBJ2-5; 14 positions agree with TRBD2. CDR3 length: 18 amino acids. The ends lost 5 bases at V and 2 bases at J; junction bases unmatched: 10. Germline V gives CDR1 MNHNY, CDR2 SVGAGI (reference sequence). CDR3 DNA: TGTGCCAGCAGTCCAAGACTAGCGGGGGGGCCTCGGCAAGAGACCCAGTACTTC. Encoded protein: CASSPRLAGGPRQETQYF.

This clone was seen only a few times. DNA of the CDR3: TGTGCCAGCAGCTTGTCTGTAGGGATTCAGGCTGGAAACACCATATATTTT. This translates into CASSLSVGIQAGNTIYF. The chain combines TRBV5-5 with TRBJ1-3; D uncertain. The CDR3 has 17 residues. Per germline, CDR1 SGHKS and CDR2 YYEKEE (reference sequence). Trimming stripped 1 base from V and 2 bases from J, with 16 bases between.

The CDR3 region is CASSPTAGQGYEQYF. The CDR3 DNA follows: TGTGCCAGCAGCCCCACCGCTGGACAGGGCTACGAGCAGTACTTC. The rearrangement joins TRBV7-2 to TRBJ2-7; 8 positions match TRBD1. The germline V gene has CDR1 SGHTA and CDR2 FQGNSA. Trimming removed 5 bases from V and 3 bases from J; junction bases left unmatched: 9. This CDR3 contains 15 residues.

The rearrangement links TRBV27 to TRBJ2-1; D is possibly TRBD2 (6 bases). This CDR3 spans 16 amino acids. From germline, CDR1 is MNHEY and CDR2 SMNVEV (reference sequence). Trimming left V 5 bases short and J 1 base short, with 15 bases between. The DNA for the CDR3 is TGTGCCAGCAGTCCGGCGGGGTTCGGTTCCTACAATGAGCAGTTCTTC. It yields the protein CASSPAGFGSYNEQFF.